A single sample is the source of the 32 T cell receptor beta chains below, sequenced in a study of cytomegalovirus exposure and HLA in healthy donors. PCR employed 60 Vbeta and 13 Jbeta primers. Method: immunoSEQ multiplex PCR; TCRdb's copy keeps in-frame clones and lacks some. The sample has 200,000 to 300,000 clones, 82% seen once; the top ten hold 5% to 6%. Sequencing was performed on PBMCs. The receptors were gathered from a woman aged 35 to 49 in good health and CMV-seropositive.

This chain links TRBV30 with TRBJ2-5; 9 nucleotides align to TRBD1. Germline V gives CDR1 GTSNPN, CDR2 SVGIG (reference sequence). The trim removed 3 bases at V and 2 bases at J, leaving 4 bases unmatched. The CDR3 runs to 14 residues. This CDR3 is CAWSTGQGQETQYF. The CDR3, as DNA: TGTGCCTGGAGCACTGGACAGGGGCAAGAGACCCAGTACTTC.

Regarding this clone: Germline is not matched at one junction end, which may reflect a read error. V gene TRBV7-9 combines with J gene TRBJ1-1, with 8 bases aligning to TRBD1. The CDR3 has 15 amino acids. Germline V gene sequence: CDR1 SEHNR, CDR2 FQNEAQ (reference sequence). CDR3 DNA: TGTTCCAGCAGCTTAGGGGGAACAGGGGGCACTGAAGCTTTCTTT. This translates into CSSSLGGTGGTEAFF.

The V gene is TRBV2, the J gene TRBJ2-7; tentatively, D is TRBD2 (5 bases). Deletions cut 3 bases from V and 2 bases from J, with 14 bases between. Germline values: CDR1 SNHLY, CDR2 FYNNEI. The CDR3 consists of 15 residues. The CDR3 nucleotides read TGTGCCAGCAGTGACGGAGCGGCATTACCCTACGAGCAGTACTTC. Encoded protein: CASSDGAALPYEQYF. The full variable domain, with the rest looked up from reference TRBV2 and TRBJ2-7, is EPEVTQTPSHQVTQMGQEVILRCVPISNHLYFYWYRQILGQKVEFLVSFYNNEISEKSEIFDDQFSVERPDGSNFTLKIRSTKLEDSAMYFCASSDGAALPYEQYFGPGTRLTVT.

The V and J genes are TRBV20-1 and TRBJ2-1; possibly TRBD2 for D (6 bases). Germline V gene sequence: CDR1 DFQATT, CDR2 SNEGSKA (reference sequence). The CDR3 spans 11 residues. V gave up 5 bases and J gave up 12 bases, with 14 bases separating them. The DNA for the CDR3 is TGCAGTGCTGCGACTAGTTACGGGCAGTTCTTC. Translating it yields CSAATSYGQFF.

The rearrangement links TRBV6-1 to TRBJ1-2; 8 nucleotides agree with TRBD1. The junction had 6 bases not matched to a gene; V was cut back by 4 bases and J by 2 bases. Per germline, CDR1 MNHNS and CDR2 SASEGT. The CDR3 spans 15 residues. CDR3 in amino acids: CASSGGTGTNYGYTF. The CDR3 coding sequence is TGTGCCAGCAGTGGAGGGACAGGAACGAACTATGGCTACACCTTC.

The rearrangement links TRBV11-1 to TRBJ2-5; D is possibly TRBD2 (6 bases). CDR3 size: 16 residues. With 5 bases removed from V and 1 base from J, the gap between germline ends came to 17 bases. Germline CDR1 reads SGHAT; CDR2 reads FQDESV (reference sequence). The CDR3 bases are TGTGCCAGCAGCCCCCTCAGCGGGCTCACCCAAGAGACCCAGTACTTC. Translating gives CASSPLSGLTQETQYF.

This chain connects TRBV5-1 to TRBJ2-2; TRBD1 agrees at 9 bases. There are 16 residues in the CDR3. V was clipped by 1 base and J by 3 bases; unmatched bases: 4. From germline, CDR1 is SGHRS and CDR2 YFSETQ. The CDR3 DNA reads as TGCGCCAGCAGCTTGACAGGGGGCTTGGACACCGGGGAGCTGTTTTTT. It is translated as CASSLTGGLDTGELFF.

The chain has TRBV6-6 and TRBJ2-2, with D tentatively TRBD2 (7 bases). The CDR3 has 13 residues. The V end was cut by 7 bases, the J end by 7 bases, with 13 bases between. Germline V gene lookup returns CDR1 MNHNY and CDR2 SVGAGI (reference sequence). CDR3 bases: TGTGCCAGCAATCCGAGGGGGGGCGGGGAGCTGTTTTTT. Translated, it gives CASNPRGGGELFF.

To note about this clone: Germline is not matched at one junction end, which may reflect a read error. The gene calls are TRBV7-7 and TRBJ2-5; 11 nucleotides align to TRBD2. The CDR3 runs to 15 residues. Germline V gives CDR1 SSHAT, CDR2 FNYEAQ (reference sequence). CDR3 in amino acids: CASSFRLAGTETQYF. Here the CDR3 DNA reads TGTGCTAGCAGCTTTCGACTAGCGGGGACAGAGACCCAGTACTTC.

This clone has more than one count but fewer than ten. The chain is built from TRBV7-2 and TRBJ2-7, with 8 bases aligning to TRBD1. Germline V CDR1 and CDR2: SGHTA, FQGNSA. V was clipped by 1 base and J by 3 bases; unmatched bases: 5. This CDR3 has 15 residues. The CDR3 DNA follows: TGTGCCAGCAGCTTAGGAGGGACAGGATTCTACGAGCAGTACTTC. The encoded protein is CASSLGGTGFYEQYF.

V and J are TRBV7-9 and TRBJ1-1; 11 bases are shared with TRBD1. The length of the CDR3 is 15 residues. From germline, CDR1 is SEHNR and CDR2 FQNEAQ (reference sequence). The J segment lost 5 bases and the V segment lost 4 bases, leaving 6 bases of the junction unmatched. This chain's CDR3 is CASSSTGTGGTEAFF. Here the CDR3 DNA reads TGTGCCAGCAGCTCCACCGGGACAGGGGGTACTGAAGCTTTCTTT.

The rearrangement uses TRBV7-3 and TRBJ2-1; weak D call: TRBD2 (5 bases). Germline V lookup: CDR1 SGHTA, CDR2 FQGTGA. Trimming removed 2 bases at V and 6 bases at J, with 14 bases between. The CDR3 totals 15 residues. DNA of the CDR3: TGTGCCAGCAGCTTATCGGGATCCCGAGTCAATGAGCAGTTCTTC. Translated, it gives CASSLSGSRVNEQFF.

The chain couples TRBV5-1 to TRBJ2-6, with 9 bases aligning to TRBD1. Per germline, CDR1 SGHRS and CDR2 YFSETQ. Trimming at V came to 4 bases and at J to 2 bases, leaving 1 base not matched to a gene. This CDR3 is 15 amino acids long. CDR3 nucleotide sequence: TGCGCCAGCAGCCGGGACAGGGCTGGGGCCAACGTCCTGACTTTC. It encodes CASSRDRAGANVLTF. Filled out from reference TRBV5-1 and TRBJ2-6, the complete variable domain reads KAGVTQTPRYLIKTRGQQVTLSCSPISGHRSVSWYQQTPGQGLQFLFEYFSETQRNKGNFPGRFSGRQFSNSRSEMNVSTLELGDSALYLCASSRDRAGANVLTFGAGSRLTVL.

This clone has a single count. J is TRBJ1-3 and V is TRBV7-2; TRBD1 is a possible D gene (6 bases). The V and J ends lost 5 bases and 3 bases respectively, with 17 bases between them. Germline V gene data show CDR1 as SGHTA and CDR2 as FQGNSA. This CDR3 has 16 residues. The CDR3 is CASSTLRGANGNTIYF. The CDR3 region has the DNA TGTGCCAGCAGCACCCTTCGGGGGGCGAATGGAAACACCATATATTTT.

J is TRBJ2-1 and V is TRBV19; 9 bases line up with TRBD2. V dropped 3 bases and J dropped 2; count of bases not matched to a gene: 20. Germline CDR1 and CDR2: LNHDA and SQIVND (reference sequence). The CDR3 runs to 21 residues. This CDR3 reads CASSMSKVREGYSGTYNEQFF. Here the CDR3 DNA reads TGTGCCAGTAGTATGTCCAAGGTGCGGGAGGGTTATAGTGGCACCTACAATGAGCAGTTCTTC.

The chain combines TRBV19 with TRBJ2-6; 7 positions match TRBD1. V gave up 2 bases and J gave up 3 bases; unmatched junction bases: 13. The CDR3 length is 19 residues. CDR1 is LNHDA, CDR2 SQIVND, per germline (reference sequence). The CDR3 spells CASSITRTGKTGGANVLTF. As DNA, the CDR3 is TGTGCCAGTAGTATAACGCGGACAGGAAAAACGGGTGGGGCCAACGTCCTGACTTTC.

The J gene is TRBJ2-3, the V gene TRBV27; TRBD2 aligns across 7 bases. J was trimmed by 0 bases and V by 8 bases; bases with no gene match: 8. From germline, CDR1 is MNHEY and CDR2 SMNVEV (reference sequence). The length of the CDR3 is 15 residues. CDR3 nucleotide sequence: TGTGCCAGCGCCTGGGGAGGGACTAGCACAGATACGCAGTATTTT. This sequence encodes CASAWGGTSTDTQYF.

The V gene is TRBV6-6, the J gene TRBJ2-1; TRBD1 matches 10 bases. Per germline, CDR1 MNHNY and CDR2 SVGAGI (reference sequence). This CDR3 spans 16 amino acids. With V trimmed by 3 bases and J by 2 bases, 4 bases remained unmatched. CDR3 loop: CASSYSGQGTYNEQFF. The CDR3, as DNA: TGTGCCAGCAGTTATTCGGGACAGGGGACCTACAATGAGCAGTTCTTC.

The rearrangement links TRBV6-5 to TRBJ1-1, with D unresolved. In germline, CDR1 is MNHEY, CDR2 SVGAGI. V lost 3 bases to trimming and J lost 0 bases, with 5 bases between them. The CDR3 spans 13 residues. CDR3 sequence reads: CASSYQLNTEAFF. The CDR3 DNA follows: TGTGCCAGCAGTTATCAGTTGAACACTGAAGCTTTCTTT.

The V call is TRBV28, the J call TRBJ2-4; D possibly corresponds to TRBD1 (6 bases). With 5 bases removed from V and 1 base from J, the gap between germline ends came to 12 bases. The germline V gene encodes CDR1 MDHEN and CDR2 SYDVKM. This CDR3 is built from 15 residues. This CDR3 is CASSTRTEAKNIQYF. The CDR3 DNA reads as TGTGCCAGCAGTACCCGGACAGAGGCCAAAAACATTCAGTACTTC.

This chain joins TRBV29-1 and TRBJ2-5; 13 positions agree with TRBD2. The CDR3 consists of 17 residues. Per the germline V gene, CDR1 is SQVTM and CDR2 is ANQGSEA. V dropped 4 bases and J dropped 0; count of bases not matched to a gene: 8. CDR3 in amino acids: CSVAGLAGVGDQETQYF. DNA for the CDR3: TGCAGCGTTGCAGGACTAGCGGGAGTCGGGGACCAAGAGACCCAGTACTTC.

This rearrangement joins TRBV6-6 to TRBJ2-1, with 10 bases that match TRBD2. Germline CDR1 is MNHNY and CDR2 is SVGAGI (reference sequence). V dropped 6 bases and J dropped 7; count of bases not matched to a gene: 9. The length of the CDR3 is 15 residues. The CDR3 DNA reads TGTGCCAGCAGCCCCGAGCGGGGGGGCCCGAATGAGCAGTTCTTC. This gives the protein CASSPERGGPNEQFF.

This chain links TRBV19 with TRBJ1-2; D gene uncertain. V was shortened by 5 bases and J by 5 bases, with 21 bases between the two germline ends. The germline CDR1 and CDR2 sequences are LNHDA and SQIVND (reference sequence). The CDR3 consists of 16 residues. DNA of the CDR3: TGTGCCAGTAGTTTCCTTGGTGCCGTTGAGATTTATGGCTACACCTTC. Translating gives CASSFLGAVEIYGYTF.

The chain recombines TRBV30 with TRBJ2-1; 7 bases match TRBD2. Trimming at V came to 0 bases and at J to 10 bases, leaving 9 bases not matched to a gene. The CDR3 is made up of 14 amino acids. The V gene's germline CDR1 is GTSNPN and CDR2 SVGIG (reference sequence). The chain's CDR3 is CAWSVGGSSSEQFF. The CDR3 nucleotides are TGTGCCTGGAGTGTAGGCGGGAGTAGCAGCGAGCAGTTCTTC. The variable domain in full, completed from reference TRBV30 and TRBJ2-1, reads SQTIHQWPATLVQPVGSPLSLECTVEGTSNPNLYWYRQAAGRGLQLLFYSVGIGQISSEVPQNLSASRPQDRQFILSSKKLLLSDSGFYLCAWSVGGSSSEQFFGPGTRLTVL.

The chain recombines TRBV15 with TRBJ1-3; 8 positions match TRBD1. The V gene end was trimmed by 3 bases and the J gene end by 3 bases; junction bases not matched to a gene: 7. CDR3 length: 16 residues. CDR1 is LNHNV, CDR2 YYDKDF, per germline (reference sequence). The CDR3 DNA sequence: TGTGCCACCAGCAGTCAACAGGGGGGCCGTGGAAACACCATATATTTT. Residues: CATSSQQGGRGNTIYF.

CDR3 region: CSAGQGDNTGELFF. The DNA for the CDR3 is TGCAGCGCCGGACAGGGCGATAACACCGGGGAGCTGTTTTTT. The chain is built from TRBV29-1 and TRBJ2-2; 8 positions match TRBD1. The CDR3 consists of 14 residues. The ends lost 7 bases at V and 2 bases at J; junction bases unmatched: 6. Germline assignment: CDR1 SQVTM and CDR2 ANQGSEA.

CDR3 nucleotides: TGTGCCAGCAGCTCCGTCGGGACTCCCGGCGAGCAGTACTTC. It encodes CASSSVGTPGEQYF. The V gene is TRBV7-3, the J gene TRBJ2-7, with D maybe TRBD2 (6 bases). The CDR3 extends over 14 amino acids. Trimming left V 4 bases short and J 6 bases short, with 16 bases between. Germline V lookup: CDR1 SGHTA, CDR2 FQGTGA.

J is TRBJ2-5 and V is TRBV18; D is perhaps TRBD2 (6 bases). Trimming shortened V by 2 bases and J by 5 bases, and 12 bases separated the two germline ends. There are 14 residues in the CDR3. Germline V lookup: CDR1 KGHSH, CDR2 LQKENI. CDR3 residues: CASSPIGGWETQYF. The CDR3 DNA is TGTGCCAGCTCACCAATCGGGGGTTGGGAGACCCAGTACTTC.

This clone appeared a few times. The chain is built from TRBV6-1 and TRBJ2-5, with D perhaps TRBD2 (6 bases). The length of the CDR3 is 14 residues. V was pared by 1 base and J by 4 bases, with 10 bases between. The V gene's germline CDR1 is MNHNS and CDR2 SASEGT. As DNA, the CDR3 is TGTGCCAGCAGTGAAGTTATGGGGGGAGAGACCCAGTACTTC. It translates to CASSEVMGGETQYF.

J is TRBJ2-7 and V is TRBV5-1; 9 bases align to TRBD1. Germline CDR1 SGHRS, CDR2 YFSETQ. CDR3 length equals 15 residues. Trimming at V came to 1 base and at J to 5 bases, leaving 7 bases not matched to a gene. CDR3 sequence: CASSLRGQGGNEQYF. The CDR3, as DNA: TGCGCCAGCAGCTTGCGGGGACAGGGAGGGAACGAGCAGTACTTC.

This chain connects TRBV7-2 to TRBJ1-2; D uncertain. The CDR3 is 15 amino acids. V was shortened by 3 bases and J by 4 bases, with 15 bases between the two germline ends. CDR1 is SGHTA, CDR2 FQGNSA, per germline. CDR3 nucleotides: TGTGCCAGCAGCTTTCCAGGCCTTACTTTCTATGGCTACACCTTC. Its translation: CASSFPGLTFYGYTF.

V gene TRBV6-1 combines with J gene TRBJ1-2, with a weak D call TRBD1 (6 bases). This CDR3 has 15 amino acids. Trimming cost V 5 bases and J 1 base, with 14 bases left between them. Per the germline V gene, CDR1 is MNHNS and CDR2 is SASEGT. The CDR3 protein is CASSQGKSFNYGYTF. The CDR3 nucleotides read TGTGCCAGCAGTCAGGGGAAGTCTTTTAACTATGGCTACACCTTC.